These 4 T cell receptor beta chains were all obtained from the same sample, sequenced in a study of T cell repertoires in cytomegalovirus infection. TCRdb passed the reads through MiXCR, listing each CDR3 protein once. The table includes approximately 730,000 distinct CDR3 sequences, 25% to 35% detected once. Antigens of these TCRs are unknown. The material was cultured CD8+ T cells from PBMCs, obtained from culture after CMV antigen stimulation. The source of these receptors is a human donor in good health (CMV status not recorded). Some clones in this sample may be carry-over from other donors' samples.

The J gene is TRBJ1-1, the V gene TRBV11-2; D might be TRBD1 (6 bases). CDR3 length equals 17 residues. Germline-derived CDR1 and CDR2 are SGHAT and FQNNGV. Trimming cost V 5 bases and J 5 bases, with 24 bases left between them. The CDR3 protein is CASSRWNRDLARTEAFF. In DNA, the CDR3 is TGTGCCAGCAGCCGCTGGAACAGGGACCTCGCGAGGACTGAAGCTTTCTTT.

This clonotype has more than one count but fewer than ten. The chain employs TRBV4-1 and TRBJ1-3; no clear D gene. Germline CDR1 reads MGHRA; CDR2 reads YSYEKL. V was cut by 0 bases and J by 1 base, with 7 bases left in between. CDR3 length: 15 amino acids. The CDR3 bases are TGCGCCAGCAGCCAAGAACACATTTCTGGAAACACCATATATTTT. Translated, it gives CASSQEHISGNTIYF.

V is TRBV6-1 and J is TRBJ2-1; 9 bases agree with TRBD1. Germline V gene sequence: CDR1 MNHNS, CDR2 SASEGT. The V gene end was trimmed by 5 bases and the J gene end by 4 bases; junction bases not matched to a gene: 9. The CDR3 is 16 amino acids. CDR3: CASSHITGGLYNEQFF. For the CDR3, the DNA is TGTGCCAGCAGTCACATAACAGGGGGCTTATACAATGAGCAGTTCTTC.

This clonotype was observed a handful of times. The CDR3 region has the DNA TGTGCCAGCAGCTTGGGTGGGGGTATATCCTACGAGCAGTACTTC. Encoded protein: CASSLGGGISYEQYF. The rearrangement uses TRBV5-6 and TRBJ2-7; D is perhaps TRBD1 or TRBD2 (5 bases each). The V gene's germline CDR1 is SGHDT and CDR2 YYEEEE. V was trimmed by 0 bases and J by 1 base, leaving 11 bases between them. This CDR3 is 15 amino acids long.